These 3 T cell receptor beta chains came from one sample sequenced in a study of cytomegalovirus exposure and HLA in healthy donors. PCR amplification relied on 60 Vbeta primers (plus 13 Jbeta primers). The method was immunoSEQ multiplex PCR; TCRdb's version includes in-frame clones alone and lacks a portion of them. Of some 100,000 clones in the sample, 75% to 85% were seen once. The sequenced material came from PBMCs. The receptors were gathered from a male donor in good health and CMV-seropositive.

The CDR3 spells CASSDSARIQPQHF. The CDR3 DNA follows: TGTGCCAGCAGTGACAGCGCACGGATTCAGCCCCAGCATTTT. V gene TRBV6-1 combines with J gene TRBJ1-5, with no clear D. V was pared by 3 bases and J by 6 bases, with 12 bases between. Germline CDR1 MNHNS, CDR2 SASEGT. This CDR3 contains 14 residues.

The gene calls are TRBV5-8 and TRBJ1-2, with TRBD1 matching 7 bases. The CDR3 covers 13 residues. Trimming at V came to 4 bases and at J to 4 bases, leaving 4 bases not matched to a gene. Germline V gene lookup returns CDR1 SGHTS and CDR2 YDEGEE. CDR3 DNA sequence: TGTGCCAGCAGCCTGACAGGGATCTATGGCTACACCTTC. This sequence encodes CASSLTGIYGYTF.

The chain joins TRBV5-6 to TRBJ1-4; no definite D call. The germline V gene encodes CDR1 SGHDT and CDR2 YYEEEE. Trimming removed 4 bases at V and 0 bases at J, with 7 bases between. This CDR3 is 14 amino acids long. CDR3 amino acids: CASSQAATNEKLFF. CDR3 sequence (DNA): TGTGCCAGCAGCCAGGCAGCAACTAATGAAAAACTGTTTTTT.